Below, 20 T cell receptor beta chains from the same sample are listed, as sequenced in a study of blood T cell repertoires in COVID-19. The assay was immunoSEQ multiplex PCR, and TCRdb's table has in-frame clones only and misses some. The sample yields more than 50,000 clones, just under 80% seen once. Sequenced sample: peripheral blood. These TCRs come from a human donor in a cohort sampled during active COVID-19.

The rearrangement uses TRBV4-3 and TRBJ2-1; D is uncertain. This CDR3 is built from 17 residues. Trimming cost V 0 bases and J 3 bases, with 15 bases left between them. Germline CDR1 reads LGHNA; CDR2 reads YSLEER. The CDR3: CASSQEVPTFDYNEQFF. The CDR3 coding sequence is TGCGCCAGCAGCCAAGAAGTCCCTACTTTCGACTACAATGAGCAGTTCTTC.

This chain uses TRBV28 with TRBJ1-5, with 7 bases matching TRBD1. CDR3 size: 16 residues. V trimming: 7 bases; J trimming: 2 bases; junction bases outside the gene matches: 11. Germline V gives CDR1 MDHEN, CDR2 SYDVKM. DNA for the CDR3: TGTGCCAGCACCAACGTGTATGACAGGGGCAATCAGCCCCAGCATTTT. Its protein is CASTNVYDRGNQPQHF.

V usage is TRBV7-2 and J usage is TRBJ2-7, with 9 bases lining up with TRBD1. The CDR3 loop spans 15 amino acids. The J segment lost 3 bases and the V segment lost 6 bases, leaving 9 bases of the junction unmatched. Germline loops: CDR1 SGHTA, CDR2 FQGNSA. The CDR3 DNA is TGTGCCAGCAGTCAGAGCGGGACAGGGTACTACGAGCAGTACTTC. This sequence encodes CASSQSGTGYYEQYF.

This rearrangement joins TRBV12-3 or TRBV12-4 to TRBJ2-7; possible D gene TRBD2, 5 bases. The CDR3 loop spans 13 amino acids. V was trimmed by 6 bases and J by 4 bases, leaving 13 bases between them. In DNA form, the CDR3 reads TGTGCCAGCAGACAGACCGGGGTTTACGAGCAGTACTTC. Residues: CASRQTGVYEQYF.

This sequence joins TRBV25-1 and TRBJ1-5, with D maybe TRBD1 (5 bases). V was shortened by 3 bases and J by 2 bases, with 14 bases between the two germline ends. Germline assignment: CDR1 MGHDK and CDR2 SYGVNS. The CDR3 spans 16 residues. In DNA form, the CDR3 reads TGTGCCAGCAGTGAGGTAGGAGGGGCTGGCAATCAGCCCCAGCATTTT. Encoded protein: CASSEVGGAGNQPQHF.

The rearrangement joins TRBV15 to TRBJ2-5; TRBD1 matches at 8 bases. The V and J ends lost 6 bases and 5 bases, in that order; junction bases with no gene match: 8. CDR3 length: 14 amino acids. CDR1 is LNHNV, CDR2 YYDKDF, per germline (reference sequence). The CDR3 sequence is CATRQDRVQETQYF. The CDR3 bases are TGTGCCACCAGGCAGGACAGGGTACAGGAGACCCAGTACTTC.

The DNA of the CDR3 is TGTGCCAGCAGTAGGACAGTACAAGAGACCCAGTACTTC. The encoded protein is CASSRTVQETQYF. V and J are TRBV6-5 and TRBJ2-5, with D perhaps matching TRBD1 (6 bases). Germline-derived CDR1 and CDR2 are MNHEY and SVGAGI. CDR3 size: 13 residues. V lost 5 bases, J lost 2 bases, and 9 bases lay in between.

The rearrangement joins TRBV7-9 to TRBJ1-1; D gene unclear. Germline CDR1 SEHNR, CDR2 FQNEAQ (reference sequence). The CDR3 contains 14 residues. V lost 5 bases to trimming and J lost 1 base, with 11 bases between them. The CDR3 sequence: CASSRLHGNTEAFF. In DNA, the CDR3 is TGTGCCAGCAGCCGACTCCACGGGAACACTGAAGCTTTCTTT.

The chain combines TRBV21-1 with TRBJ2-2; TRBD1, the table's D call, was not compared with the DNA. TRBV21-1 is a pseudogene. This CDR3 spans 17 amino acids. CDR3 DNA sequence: TGTGCCAGCAGCACATCTACCGGGACAGAGAACACCGGGGAGCTGTTTTTT. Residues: CASSTSTGTENTGELFF.

The CDR3 region is CASSPEDGTQTYEQYF. The CDR3 DNA reads as TGTGCCAGCAGCCCAGAAGATGGGACTCAAACATACGAGCAGTACTTC. The chain has TRBV9 and TRBJ2-7; D is perhaps TRBD2 (6 bases). Looked up from germline, CDR1 is SGDLS and CDR2 is YYNGEE. The CDR3 totals 16 residues. Deletions cut 4 bases from V and 4 bases from J, with 21 bases between.

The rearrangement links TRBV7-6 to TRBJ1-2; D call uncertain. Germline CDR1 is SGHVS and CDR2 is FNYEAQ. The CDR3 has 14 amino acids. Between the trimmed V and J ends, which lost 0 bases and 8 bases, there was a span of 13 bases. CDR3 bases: TGTGCCAGCAGCTTAGCAGGAGGGCTAGAGGGCTACACCTTC. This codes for CASSLAGGLEGYTF. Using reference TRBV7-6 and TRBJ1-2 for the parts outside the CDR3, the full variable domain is GAGVSQSPRYKVTKRGQDVALRCDPISGHVSLYWYRQALGQGPEFLTYFNYEAQQDKSGLPNDRFSAERPEGSISTLTIQRTEQRDSAMYRCASSLAGGLEGYTFGSGTRLTVV.

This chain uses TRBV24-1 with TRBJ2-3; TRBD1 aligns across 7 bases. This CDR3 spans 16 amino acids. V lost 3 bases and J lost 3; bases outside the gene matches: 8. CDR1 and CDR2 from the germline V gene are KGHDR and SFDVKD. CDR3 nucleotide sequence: TGTGCCACCAGTGATACCCGGGACAGACATACAGATACGCAGTATTTT. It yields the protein CATSDTRDRHTDTQYF.

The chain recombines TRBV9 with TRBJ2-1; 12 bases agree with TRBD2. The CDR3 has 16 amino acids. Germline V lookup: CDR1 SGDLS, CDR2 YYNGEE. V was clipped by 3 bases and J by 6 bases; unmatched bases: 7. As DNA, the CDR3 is TGTGCCAGCAGCGACTCGCTAGCGGGAGGGCTCAATGAGCAGTTCTTC. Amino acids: CASSDSLAGGLNEQFF. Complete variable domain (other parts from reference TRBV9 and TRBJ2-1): DSGVTQTPKHLITATGQRVTLRCSPRSGDLSVYWYQQSLDQGLQFLIQYYNGEERAKGNILERFSAQQFPDLHSELNLSSLELGDSALYFCASSDSLAGGLNEQFFGPGTRLTVL.

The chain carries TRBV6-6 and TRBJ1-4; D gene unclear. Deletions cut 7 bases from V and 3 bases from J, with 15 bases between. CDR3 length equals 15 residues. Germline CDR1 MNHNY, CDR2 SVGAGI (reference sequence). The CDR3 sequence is CASKERFSANEKLFF. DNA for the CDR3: TGTGCCAGCAAAGAAAGGTTCAGCGCTAATGAAAAACTGTTTTTT.

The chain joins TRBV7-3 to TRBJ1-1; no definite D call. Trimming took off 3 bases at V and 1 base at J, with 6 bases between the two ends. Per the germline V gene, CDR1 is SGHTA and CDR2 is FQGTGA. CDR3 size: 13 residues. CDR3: CASSLQQNTEAFF. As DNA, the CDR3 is TGTGCCAGCAGCTTGCAACAGAACACTGAAGCTTTCTTT.

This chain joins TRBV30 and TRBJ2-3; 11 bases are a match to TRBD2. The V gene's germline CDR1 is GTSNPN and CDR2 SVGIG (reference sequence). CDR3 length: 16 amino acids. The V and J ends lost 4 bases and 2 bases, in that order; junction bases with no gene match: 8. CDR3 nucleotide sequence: TGTGCCTGGACGGCCGGGACTAGCGGAGTCACAGATACGCAGTATTTT. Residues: CAWTAGTSGVTDTQYF.

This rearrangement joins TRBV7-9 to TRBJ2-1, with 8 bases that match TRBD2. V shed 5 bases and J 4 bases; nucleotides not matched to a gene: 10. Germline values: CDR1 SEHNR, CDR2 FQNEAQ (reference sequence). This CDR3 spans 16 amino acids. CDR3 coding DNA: TGTGCCAGCAGCGGCGACGGTGCGGGAGGATACAATGAGCAGTTCTTC. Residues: CASSGDGAGGYNEQFF.

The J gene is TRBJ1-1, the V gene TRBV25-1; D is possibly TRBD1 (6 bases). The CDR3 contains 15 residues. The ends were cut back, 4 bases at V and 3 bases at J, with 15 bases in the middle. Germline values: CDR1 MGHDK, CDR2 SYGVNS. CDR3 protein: CASSAATGMDTEAFF. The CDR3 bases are TGTGCCAGCAGTGCAGCTACAGGGATGGACACTGAAGCTTTCTTT.

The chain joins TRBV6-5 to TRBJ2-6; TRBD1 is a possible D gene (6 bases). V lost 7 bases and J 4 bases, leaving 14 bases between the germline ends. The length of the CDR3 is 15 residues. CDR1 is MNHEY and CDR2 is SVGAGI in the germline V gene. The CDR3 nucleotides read TGTGCCAGCACTCTACCCCAGGGGGGGGCCAACGTCCTGACTTTC. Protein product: CASTLPQGGANVLTF.

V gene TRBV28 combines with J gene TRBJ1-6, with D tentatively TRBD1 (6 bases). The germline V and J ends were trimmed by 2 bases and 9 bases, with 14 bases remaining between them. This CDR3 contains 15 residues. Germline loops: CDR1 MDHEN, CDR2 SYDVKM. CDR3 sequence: CASSLGGQGSSPLHF. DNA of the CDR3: TGTGCCAGCAGTTTAGGCGGTCAGGGGAGTTCACCCCTCCACTTT.